The clone carrying this T cell receptor (beta chain) was detected ten times or more. Clinical symptoms, serum thyroxine and TRAb, thyroid ultrasound and orbital computed tomography were used for the diagnoses. The sample originates from a study of T cells in Graves' hyperthyroidism and ophthalmopathy. The CDR3 is made up of 12 amino acids. With 4 bases clipped from V and 6 bases from J, the junction kept 3 bases outside the gene matches. The V gene's germline CDR1 is SQVTM and CDR2 ANQGSEA. It was RNA transcripts that yielded the amplified TCR beta CDR3 regions. The HTBI primer set drove a first-round RT-PCR of the TCR CDR3. Each CDR3 protein is one row after TCRdb ran MiXCR on the multiplex PCR reads. Found here are nearly 750,000 distinct CDR3 sequences, 35% of them singletons; the top ten hold roughly 31%.

This TCR came from a woman in her thirties or forties with Graves' hyperthyroidism. The sample comprised blood. V is TRBV29-1 and J is TRBJ2-5; 9 nucleotides align to TRBD1. CDR3 DNA: TGCAGCGTTGGACAGGGGGAAAAGACCCAGTACTTC. Translation gives CSVGQGEKTQYF.